This T cell receptor beta chain is drawn from a study of T cell responses to AZD1222 COVID-19 vaccine. Study observations and caveats: In a largely white British group with more females than males, clonal diversity was possibly underestimated. Baseline seropositivity occurred in only six or seven AZD1222 recipients. Repertoires in all cases were sampled only once the peak T cell response had passed. CD4 TCRs associated with vaccination spanned spike, dominating at 160-218 and 743-854.

The ends lost 1 base at V and 7 bases at J; junction bases unmatched: 10. Germline CDR1 reads SGHDN; CDR2 reads FVKESK. This CDR3 spans 15 amino acids. With regard to this clone: Its antigen remains unknown.

TCRdb keeps only in-frame clones here, not all; method: immunoSEQ multiplex PCR. The table shows about 170,000 clones, with about 83% occurring only once. This chain connects TRBV14 to TRBJ2-7, with 7 bases aligning to TRBD2. The TCR comes from an adult who received the AZD1222 COVID-19 vaccine. The source material was peripheral blood, sampled 28 days after the second AZD1222 dose. For the CDR3, the DNA is TGTGCCAGCAGCCAAGTGGCGGGGGTATTCCTGGAGCAGTACTTC. Protein product: CASSQVAGVFLEQYF. The full variable domain, in which reference TRBV14 and TRBJ2-7 provide the parts outside the CDR3, is EAGVTQFPSHSVIEKGQTVTLRCDPISGHDNLYWYRRVMGKEIKFLLHFVKESKQDESGMPNNRFLAERTGGTYSTLKVQPAELEDSGVYFCASSQVAGVFLEQYFGPGTRLTVT.